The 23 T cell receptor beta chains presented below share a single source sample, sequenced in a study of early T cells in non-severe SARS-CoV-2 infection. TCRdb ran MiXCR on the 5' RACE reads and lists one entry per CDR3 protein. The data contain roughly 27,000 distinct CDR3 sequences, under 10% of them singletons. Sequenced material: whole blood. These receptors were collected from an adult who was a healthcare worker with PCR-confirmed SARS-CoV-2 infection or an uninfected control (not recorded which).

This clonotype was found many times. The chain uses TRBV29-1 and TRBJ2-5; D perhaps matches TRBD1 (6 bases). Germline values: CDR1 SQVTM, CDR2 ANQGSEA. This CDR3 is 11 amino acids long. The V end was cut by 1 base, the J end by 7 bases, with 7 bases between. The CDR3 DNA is TGCAGCGTTGAAGTGGGGGCGACCCAGTACTTC. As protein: CSVEVGATQYF.

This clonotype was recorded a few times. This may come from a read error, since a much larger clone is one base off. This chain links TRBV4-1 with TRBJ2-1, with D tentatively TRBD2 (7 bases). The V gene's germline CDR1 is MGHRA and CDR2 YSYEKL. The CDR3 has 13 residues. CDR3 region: CAGSQGGANEQFF. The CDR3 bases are TGCGCCGGCAGCCAAGGGGGGGCCAATGAGCAGTTCTTC.

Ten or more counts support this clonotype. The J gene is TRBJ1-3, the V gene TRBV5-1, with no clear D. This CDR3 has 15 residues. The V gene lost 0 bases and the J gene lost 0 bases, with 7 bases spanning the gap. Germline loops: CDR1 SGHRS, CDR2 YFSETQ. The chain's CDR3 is CASSLGANSGNTIYF. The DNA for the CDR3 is TGCGCCAGCAGCTTGGGTGCCAACTCTGGAAACACCATATATTTT.

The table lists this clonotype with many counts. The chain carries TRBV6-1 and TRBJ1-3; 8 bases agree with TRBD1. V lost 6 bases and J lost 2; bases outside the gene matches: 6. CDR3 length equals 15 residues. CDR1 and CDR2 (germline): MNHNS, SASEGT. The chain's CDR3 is CASSQGARTGNTIYF. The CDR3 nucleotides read TGTGCCAGCAGCCAGGGGGCCCGGACTGGAAACACCATATATTTT.

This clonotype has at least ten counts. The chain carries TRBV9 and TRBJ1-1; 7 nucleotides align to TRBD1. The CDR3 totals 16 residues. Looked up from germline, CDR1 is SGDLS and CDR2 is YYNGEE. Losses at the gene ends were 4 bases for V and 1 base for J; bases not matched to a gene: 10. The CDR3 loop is CASSPPATGTNTEAFF. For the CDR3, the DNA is TGTGCCAGCAGCCCACCCGCGACAGGGACGAACACTGAAGCTTTCTTT.

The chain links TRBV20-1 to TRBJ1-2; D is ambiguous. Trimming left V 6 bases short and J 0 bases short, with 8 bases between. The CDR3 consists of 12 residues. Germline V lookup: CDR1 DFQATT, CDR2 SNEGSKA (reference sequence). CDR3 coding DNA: TGCAGTGCAAACCGAGCTAACTATGGCTACACCTTC. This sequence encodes CSANRANYGYTF.

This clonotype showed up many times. As DNA, the CDR3 is TGTGCCAGCAGTTTCCTGGGGGATGAGCAGTTCTTC. Its translation is CASSFLGDEQFF. The chain recombines TRBV12-3 or TRBV12-4 with TRBJ2-1; D may be TRBD1 or TRBD2 (5 bases each). The V end was cut by 3 bases, the J end by 8 bases, with 8 bases between. The CDR3 runs to 12 residues.

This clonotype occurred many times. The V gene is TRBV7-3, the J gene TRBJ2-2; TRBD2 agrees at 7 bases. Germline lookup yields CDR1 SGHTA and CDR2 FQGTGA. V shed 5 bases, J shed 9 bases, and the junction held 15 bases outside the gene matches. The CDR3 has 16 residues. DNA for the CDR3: TGTGCCAGCAGCCCCTCTCTGCCGGGGGGTGCCCGGGAGCTGTTTTTT. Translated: CASSPSLPGGARELFF.

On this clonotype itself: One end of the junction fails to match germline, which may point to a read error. CDR3 nucleotides: TGTGCCAGCAGTTACTCCGGGTCGAACACTGAAGTTTTCTTT. Encoded protein: CASSYSGSNTEVFF. The chain is built from TRBV6-6 and TRBJ1-1; D ambiguous. CDR1 MNHNY and CDR2 SVGAGI come from the germline V gene (reference sequence). This CDR3 has 14 amino acids.

CDR3 in amino acids: CAIQITVAFGTQYF. CDR3 nucleotides: TGTGCCATTCAAATTACGGTTGCTTTTGGTACGCAGTATTTT. This rearrangement joins TRBV2 to TRBJ2-3; D remains unclear. CDR1 is SNHLY, CDR2 FYNNEI, per germline. The CDR3 extends over 14 amino acids. The V gene lost 10 bases and the J gene lost 8 bases, with 22 bases spanning the gap.

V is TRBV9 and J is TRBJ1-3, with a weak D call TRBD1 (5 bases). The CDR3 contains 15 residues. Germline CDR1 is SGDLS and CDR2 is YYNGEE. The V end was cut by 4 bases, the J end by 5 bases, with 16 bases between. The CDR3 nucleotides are TGTGCCAGCAGCCCGTGGGGGGAGTTTAGAAACACCATATATTTT. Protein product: CASSPWGEFRNTIYF.

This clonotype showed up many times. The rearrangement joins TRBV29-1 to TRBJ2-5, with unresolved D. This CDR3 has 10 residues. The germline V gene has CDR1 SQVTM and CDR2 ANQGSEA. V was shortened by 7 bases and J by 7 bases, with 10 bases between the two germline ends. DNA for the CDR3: TGCAGCGCTAGAGATAGGACCCAGTACTTC. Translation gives CSARDRTQYF.

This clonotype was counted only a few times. CDR3 amino acids: CASSTGTLNTEAFF. The CDR3 bases are TGTGCCAGCAGCACCGGGACCCTGAACACTGAAGCTTTCTTT. The J gene is TRBJ1-1, the V gene TRBV9; D perhaps matches TRBD1 (5 bases). The V gene lost 4 bases and the J gene lost 0 bases, with 10 bases spanning the gap. The germline V gene has CDR1 SGDLS and CDR2 YYNGEE. This CDR3 contains 14 residues. Together with reference TRBV9 and TRBJ1-1, the CDR3 gives the full variable domain: DSGVTQTPKHLITATGQRVTLRCSPRSGDLSVYWYQQSLDQGLQFLIQYYNGEERAKGNILERFSAQQFPDLHSELNLSSLELGDSALYFCASSTGTLNTEAFFGQGTRLTVV.

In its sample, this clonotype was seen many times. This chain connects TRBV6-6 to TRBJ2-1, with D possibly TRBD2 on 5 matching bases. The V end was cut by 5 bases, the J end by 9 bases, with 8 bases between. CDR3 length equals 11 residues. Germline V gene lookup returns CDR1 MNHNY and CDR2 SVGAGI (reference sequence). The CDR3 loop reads CASSRGGEQFF. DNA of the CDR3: TGTGCCAGCAGTCGGGGTGGTGAGCAGTTCTTC.

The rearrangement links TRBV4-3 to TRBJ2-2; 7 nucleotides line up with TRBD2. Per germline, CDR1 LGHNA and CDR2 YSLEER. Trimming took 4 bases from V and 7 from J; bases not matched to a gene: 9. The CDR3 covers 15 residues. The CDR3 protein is CASSLRASGFGELFF. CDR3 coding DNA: TGCGCCAGCAGCCTAAGGGCTAGCGGTTTCGGGGAGCTGTTTTTT.

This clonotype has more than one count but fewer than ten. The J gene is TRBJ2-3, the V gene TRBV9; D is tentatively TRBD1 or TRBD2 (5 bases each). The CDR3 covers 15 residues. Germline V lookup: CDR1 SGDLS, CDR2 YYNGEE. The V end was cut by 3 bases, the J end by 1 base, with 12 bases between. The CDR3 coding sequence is TGTGCCAGCAGCGGAGGGGCGGCCGGCACAGATACGCAGTATTTT. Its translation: CASSGGAAGTDTQYF.

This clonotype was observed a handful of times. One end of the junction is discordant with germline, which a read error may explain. CDR3 sequence: CASSPGSRNTIYF. The CDR3 DNA reads TGTGCCAGCAGCCCAGGCTCTAGAAACACCATATATTTT. The chain employs TRBV7-8 and TRBJ1-3; the D is unclear. Germline lookup yields CDR1 SGHVS and CDR2 FQNEAQ. This CDR3 is 13 amino acids long.

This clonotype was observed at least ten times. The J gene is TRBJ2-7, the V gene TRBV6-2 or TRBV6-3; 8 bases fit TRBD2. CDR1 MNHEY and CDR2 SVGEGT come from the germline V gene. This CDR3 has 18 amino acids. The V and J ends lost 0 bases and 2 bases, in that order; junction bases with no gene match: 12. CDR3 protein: CASSYSTDKAGAAYEQYF. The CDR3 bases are TGTGCCAGCAGTTACTCGACCGACAAAGCGGGGGCAGCCTACGAGCAGTACTTC.

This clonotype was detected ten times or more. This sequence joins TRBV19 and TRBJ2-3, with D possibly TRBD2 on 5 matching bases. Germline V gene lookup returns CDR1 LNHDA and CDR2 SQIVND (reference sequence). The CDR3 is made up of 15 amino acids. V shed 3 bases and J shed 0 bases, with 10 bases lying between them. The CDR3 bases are TGTGCCAGTAGTATCGGAGGTCCCAGCACAGATACGCAGTATTTT. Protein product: CASSIGGPSTDTQYF. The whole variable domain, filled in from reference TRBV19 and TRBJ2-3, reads DGGITQSPKYLFRKEGQNVTLSCEQNLNHDAMYWYRQDPGQGLRLIYYSQIVNDFQKGDIAEGYSVSREKKESFPLTVTSAQKNPTAFYLCASSIGGPSTDTQYFGPGTRLTVL.

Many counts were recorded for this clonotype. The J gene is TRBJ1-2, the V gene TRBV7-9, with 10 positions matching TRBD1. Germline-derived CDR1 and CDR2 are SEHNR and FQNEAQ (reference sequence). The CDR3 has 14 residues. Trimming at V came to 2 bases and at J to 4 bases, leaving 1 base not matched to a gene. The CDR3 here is CASSLRDRGYGYTF. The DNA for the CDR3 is TGTGCCAGCAGCTTACGGGACAGGGGCTATGGCTACACCTTC.

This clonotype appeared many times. This CDR3 reads CASRGITDTQYF. The CDR3 bases are TGTGCCAGCAGGGGGATTACAGATACGCAGTATTTT. This chain uses TRBV11-1 with TRBJ2-3; D unresolved. The V and J ends lost 6 bases and 3 bases respectively, with 7 bases between them. The CDR3 is made up of 12 amino acids. Per the germline V gene, CDR1 is SGHAT and CDR2 is FQDESV (reference sequence).

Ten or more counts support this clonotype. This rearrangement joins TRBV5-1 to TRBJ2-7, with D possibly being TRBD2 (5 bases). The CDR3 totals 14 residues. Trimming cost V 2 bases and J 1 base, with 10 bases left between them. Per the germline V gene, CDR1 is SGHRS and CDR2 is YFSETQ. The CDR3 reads CASSFDKRSYEQYF. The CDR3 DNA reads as TGCGCCAGCAGCTTCGACAAGCGGTCCTACGAGCAGTACTTC.

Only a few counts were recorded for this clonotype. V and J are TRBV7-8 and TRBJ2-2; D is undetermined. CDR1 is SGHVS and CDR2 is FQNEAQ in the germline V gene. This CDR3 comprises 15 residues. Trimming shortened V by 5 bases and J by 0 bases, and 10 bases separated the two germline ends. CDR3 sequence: CASSGWQSNTGELFF. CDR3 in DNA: TGTGCCAGCAGCGGTTGGCAGTCGAACACCGGGGAGCTGTTTTTT. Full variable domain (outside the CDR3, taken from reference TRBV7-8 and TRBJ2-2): GAGVSQSPRYKVAKRGQDVALRCDPISGHVSLFWYQQALGQGPEFLTYFQNEAQLDKSGLPSDRFFAERPEGSVSTLKIQRTQQEDSAVYLCASSGWQSNTGELFFGEGSRLTVL.